This TCR beta chain was captured by sequencing in a study of shared clonotypes between healthy human individuals. A remark on this clone: This sample also contains other DNA sequences that code for the same CDR3.

Assay used: immunoSEQ multiplex PCR; TCRdb lists only in-frame clones, some missing. The table lists about 2.1 million clones, around 93% of them singletons, with roughly 1.7% in the top ten. The CDR3 has 13 residues. CDR1 SEHNR and CDR2 FQNEAQ come from the germline V gene (reference sequence). V was pared by 2 bases and J by 2 bases, with 7 bases between. As defined, naive CD8 cells were CD45RO-negative and positively selected for CCR7, with terminally differentiated effector memory CD45RA+ cells excluded. The chain recombines TRBV7-9 with TRBJ2-7; no reliable D call. The specimen was naive CD8+ T cells from PBMCs. The TCR comes from a man aged 18 to 30 in good health. Some clones in this sample may be carry-over from other donors' samples. The CDR3 spells CASSLPGPYEQYF. The CDR3 DNA reads TGTGCCAGCAGCTTACCTGGGCCCTACGAGCAGTACTTC. Combining the CDR3 with reference TRBV7-9 and TRBJ2-7 gives the whole variable domain DTGVSQNPRHKITKRGQNVTFRCDPISEHNRLYWYRQTLGQGPEFLTYFQNEAQLEKSRLLSDRFSAERPKGSFSTLEIQRTEQGDSAMYLCASSLPGPYEQYFGPGTRLTVT.